This T cell receptor beta chain was captured in a study of cytomegalovirus exposure and HLA in healthy donors. In the case of this clone: Its antigen is not known.

Germline values: CDR1 SGHTS, CDR2 YDEGEE. V was cut by 2 bases and J by 3 bases, with 14 bases left in between. The CDR3 spans 16 residues. Study conclusions and caveats: Only CMV serostatus was available as immune exposure information. Among donors in an Asian-associated ancestry cluster, a later analysis reportedly found fewer N-insertions than the roughly 700-donor mean.

It was with 60 Vbeta and 13 Jbeta primers that the PCR ran. The assay was immunoSEQ multiplex PCR, and TCRdb's table has in-frame clones only and misses some. Of 120,000 or so clones listed, roughly 80% are singletons. The sequencing sample was made of PBMCs. This chain connects TRBV5-8 to TRBJ2-2, with D perhaps TRBD2 (5 bases). This receptor was taken from a male donor in good health and CMV-seronegative. In DNA, the CDR3 is TGTGCCAGCAGCTTAAGTTTGGGAGTTTACACCGGGGAGCTGTTTTTT. This encodes CASSLSLGVYTGELFF. Looking up the rest from reference TRBV5-8 and TRBJ2-2 gives the full variable domain: EAGVTQSPTHLIKTRGQQATLRCSPISGHTSVYWYQQALGLGLQFLLWYDEGEERNRGNFPPRFSGRQFPNYSSELNVNALELEDSALYLCASSLSLGVYTGELFFGEGSRLTVL.